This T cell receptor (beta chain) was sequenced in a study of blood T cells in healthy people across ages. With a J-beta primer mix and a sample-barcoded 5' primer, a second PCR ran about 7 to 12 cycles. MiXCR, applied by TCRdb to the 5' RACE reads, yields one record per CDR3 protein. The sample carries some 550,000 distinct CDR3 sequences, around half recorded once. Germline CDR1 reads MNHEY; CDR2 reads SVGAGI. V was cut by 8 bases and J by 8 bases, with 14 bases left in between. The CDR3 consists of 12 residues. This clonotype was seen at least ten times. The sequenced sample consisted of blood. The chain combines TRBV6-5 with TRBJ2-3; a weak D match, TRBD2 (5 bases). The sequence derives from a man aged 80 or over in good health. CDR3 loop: CASYRGYGTQYF. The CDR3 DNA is TGTGCCAGCTATCGGGGATATGGTACGCAGTATTTT.